The 24 T cell receptor beta chains below come from one sample, sequenced in a study of blood T cell repertoires in COVID-19 (dated by TCRdb to 2019 to 2021). Libraries came from the immunoSEQ multiplex PCR assay. TCRdb provides this immuneACCESS table in a form limited to in-frame rearrangements. Some clones are lacking; in checked studies, under half of them reflect an unresolved V gene, and why the rest are absent is not known. The sample table contains around 92,000 clones; only one count was recorded for about 83% of them. The ten largest clones take up roughly 25% of the sample. The sequenced material came from peripheral blood. The receptors originated from a human donor in a cohort sampled during active COVID-19.

For the CDR3, the DNA is TGTGCCAGCAGTTTCGTAGCGGGCTCTCCCTACGAGCAGTACTTC. Its translation is CASSFVAGSPYEQYF. This chain links TRBV27 with TRBJ2-7; 7 nucleotides agree with TRBD2. The CDR3 spans 15 residues. Germline-derived CDR1 and CDR2 are MNHEY and SMNVEV (reference sequence). V shed 3 bases, J shed 2 bases, and the junction held 7 bases outside the gene matches.

The J gene is TRBJ2-6, the V gene TRBV19, with D possibly TRBD1 on 6 matching bases. V gave up 8 bases and J gave up 0 bases, with 17 bases separating them. There are 17 residues in the CDR3. Germline-derived CDR1 and CDR2 are LNHDA and SQIVND (reference sequence). This CDR3 reads CASASRQETSGANVLTF. DNA of the CDR3: TGTGCCAGTGCCTCTCGACAGGAAACCTCTGGGGCCAACGTCCTGACTTTC.

This chain uses TRBV6-2 or TRBV6-3 with TRBJ2-7; D ambiguous. Germline CDR1 is MNHEY and CDR2 is SVGEGT. The CDR3 is 14 amino acids. V gave up 2 bases and J gave up 5 bases, with 13 bases separating them. The chain's CDR3 is CASSYSLLGHEQYF. The CDR3 DNA sequence: TGTGCCAGCAGTTACAGCCTCTTGGGCCACGAGCAGTACTTC.

The chain is built from TRBV6-2 or TRBV6-3 and TRBJ2-4; D might be TRBD1 (5 bases). The CDR3 sequence is 15 residues long. Germline-derived CDR1 and CDR2 are MNHEY and SVGEGT. Deletions cut 1 base from V and 1 base from J, with 8 bases between. The CDR3: CASSYYQGAKNIQYF. CDR3 nucleotide sequence: TGTGCCAGCAGTTACTATCAGGGCGCCAAAAACATTCAGTACTTC.

V and J are TRBV19 and TRBJ2-5; TRBD2 matches 9 bases. CDR3 length: 14 amino acids. Trimming cost V 5 bases and J 1 base; bases outside gene matches: 2. Germline-derived CDR1 and CDR2 are LNHDA and SQIVND (reference sequence). CDR3 residues: CASSGSGGQETQYF. The DNA for the CDR3 is TGTGCCAGTAGTGGTAGCGGGGGCCAAGAGACCCAGTACTTC.

Within the sample, this clone is large. The chain is built from TRBV18 and TRBJ2-2; 9 nucleotides agree with TRBD2. Germline lookup yields CDR1 KGHSH and CDR2 LQKENI. J gave up 2 bases and V 10 bases, and 8 bases lay outside the gene matches. The CDR3 is 15 residues long. The CDR3: CANPKTSGNTGELFF. CDR3 DNA sequence: TGTGCCAACCCCAAGACTAGCGGAAACACCGGGGAGCTGTTTTTT. The variable domain in full, with the rest retrieved from reference TRBV18 and TRBJ2-2, is NAGVMQNPRHLVRRRGQEARLRCSPMKGHSHVYWYRQLPEEGLKFMVYLQKENIIDESGMPKERFSAEFPKEGPSILRIQQVVRGDSAAYFCANPKTSGNTGELFFGEGSRLTVL.

The V gene is TRBV19, the J gene TRBJ2-1, with D hard to call. The CDR3 spans 14 residues. Per germline, CDR1 LNHDA and CDR2 SQIVND (reference sequence). Trimming removed 10 bases from V and 1 base from J, with 14 bases in between. As DNA, the CDR3 is TGTGCCACAGCCCGCGCGACATCCTACAATGAGCAGTTCTTC. Translating it yields CATARATSYNEQFF.

The chain carries TRBV12-3 or TRBV12-4 and TRBJ2-1; D call uncertain. V lost 1 base and J lost 9, with 7 bases in between. CDR3 size: 12 residues. CDR3 sequence (DNA): TGTGCCAGCAGTTTAGGTCCCGGTGAGCAGTTCTTC. Translating it yields CASSLGPGEQFF.

This chain connects TRBV19 to TRBJ2-7, with D unresolved. This CDR3 region has 12 residues. The V end was cut by 3 bases, the J end by 9 bases, with 12 bases between. Germline lookup yields CDR1 LNHDA and CDR2 SQIVND (reference sequence). The CDR3 protein is CASSIPLRGQYF. CDR3 sequence (DNA): TGTGCCAGTAGTATTCCGCTACGCGGGCAGTACTTC.

V is TRBV5-1 and J is TRBJ1-4, with D perhaps matching TRBD1 (5 bases). The germline CDR1 and CDR2 sequences are SGHRS and YFSETQ. V shed 4 bases and J shed 6 bases, with 13 bases lying between them. This CDR3 is built from 14 residues. DNA for the CDR3: TGCGCCAGCAGCCCCTCCGGCAGGGATGAAAAACTGTTTTTT. Encoded protein: CASSPSGRDEKLFF.

CDR3 sequence (DNA): TGTGCCACCAGCGACTGGAGCGGGGGGTTGAATGAGCAGTTCTTC. Translation: CATSDWSGGLNEQFF. The V call is TRBV15, the J call TRBJ2-1; 9 nucleotides line up with TRBD2. CDR1 is LNHNV, CDR2 YYDKDF, per germline (reference sequence). Unmatched junction bases numbered 9, after V lost 5 bases and J lost 7 bases. This CDR3 contains 15 residues. The full variable domain, its missing parts supplied by reference TRBV15 and TRBJ2-1, is DAMVIQNPRYQVTQFGKPVTLSCSQTLNHNVMYWYQQKSSQAPKLLFHYYDKDFNNEADTPDNFQSRRPNTSFCFLDIRSPGLGDTAMYLCATSDWSGGLNEQFFGPGTRLTVL.

This clone was detected a few times. The chain employs TRBV5-1 and TRBJ2-1, with 16 bases matching TRBD2. The length of the CDR3 is 18 residues. Germline CDR1 reads SGHRS; CDR2 reads YFSETQ. The J segment lost 0 bases and the V segment lost 4 bases, leaving 4 bases of the junction unmatched. CDR3 DNA sequence: TGCGCCAGCAGCGTGGGACTAGCGGGAGGGCGCTCCTACAATGAGCAGTTCTTC. Protein sequence: CASSVGLAGGRSYNEQFF. The full variable domain, completed using reference TRBV5-1 and TRBJ2-1, is KAGVTQTPRYLIKTRGQQVTLSCSPISGHRSVSWYQQTPGQGLQFLFEYFSETQRNKGNFPGRFSGRQFSNSRSEMNVSTLELGDSALYLCASSVGLAGGRSYNEQFFGPGTRLTVL.

This clone was found a few times. The V call is TRBV3-1 (or the pseudogene TRBV3-2), the J call TRBJ1-3; D gene ambiguous. CDR1 and CDR2 (germline): LGHDT, YNNKEL (reference sequence). CDR3 length: 15 amino acids. Trimming cost V 8 bases and J 0 bases, with 14 bases left between them. CDR3 in amino acids: CASAAPGSSGNTIYF. CDR3 in DNA: TGTGCCAGCGCGGCTCCGGGGAGCTCTGGAAACACCATATATTTT.

This chain uses TRBV29-1 with TRBJ2-1; D is perhaps TRBD2 (5 bases). CDR1 is SQVTM and CDR2 is ANQGSEA in the germline V gene. The CDR3 runs 12 residues. V lost 6 bases and J 4 bases, leaving 10 bases between the germline ends. The chain's CDR3 is CSVSGLYNEQFF. The CDR3 nucleotides read TGCAGCGTCAGCGGACTTTACAATGAGCAGTTCTTC.

The chain is built from TRBV4-1 and TRBJ2-5; 12 bases fit TRBD2. This CDR3 has 20 amino acids. The germline V gene encodes CDR1 MGHRA and CDR2 YSYEKL. The ends lost 4 bases at V and 4 bases at J; junction bases unmatched: 19. CDR3 in DNA: TGCGCCAGCAGCCCTCTATTCGCGGGGACTAGCGGGCTTGCGAGAGAGACCCAGTACTTC. This gives the protein CASSPLFAGTSGLARETQYF.

V gene TRBV6-6 combines with J gene TRBJ1-4; TRBD1 matches at 8 bases. V lost 0 bases to trimming and J lost 6 bases; unmatched junction nucleotides: 6. Germline V gene lookup returns CDR1 MNHNY and CDR2 SVGAGI (reference sequence). This CDR3 is 16 amino acids long. DNA for the CDR3: TGTGCCAGCAGTTACTCCTACAGGGGGTCGGATGAAAAACTGTTTTTT. Protein sequence: CASSYSYRGSDEKLFF.

The V and J genes are TRBV5-4 and TRBJ2-7; TRBD2 agrees at 12 bases. V lost 4 bases, J lost 2 bases, and 7 bases stayed unmatched. CDR3 length: 16 residues. Germline CDR1 reads SGHNT; CDR2 reads YYREEE (reference sequence). CDR3 bases: TGTGCCAGCAGCGCAAAGACTAGCGGGGGTACCTACGAGCAGTACTTC. Amino acids: CASSAKTSGGTYEQYF.

The chain recombines TRBV10-1 with TRBJ2-7, with D possibly TRBD2 on 6 matching bases. This CDR3 is 14 amino acids long. V was shortened by 0 bases and J by 2 bases, with 8 bases between the two germline ends. The V gene's germline CDR1 is WNHNN and CDR2 SYGVQD (reference sequence). CDR3 residues: CASSESTGAYEQYF. In DNA, the CDR3 is TGCGCCAGCAGTGAGTCGACGGGGGCCTACGAGCAGTACTTC.

The rearrangement joins TRBV11-2 to TRBJ2-1, with a tentative D call TRBD2 (6 bases). The V end lost 1 base, the J end lost 4 bases, and 8 bases lay between the germline ends. CDR1 is SGHAT and CDR2 is FQNNGV in the germline V gene. The CDR3 consists of 14 residues. The DNA of the CDR3 is TGTGCCAGCAGCTTAGCGGGGGTATACAATGAGCAGTTCTTC. This sequence encodes CASSLAGVYNEQFF.

The chain recombines TRBV29-1 with TRBJ1-2; 9 bases agree with TRBD1. With 7 bases clipped from V and 8 bases from J, the junction kept 11 bases outside the gene matches. The CDR3 length is 13 residues. Germline V CDR1 and CDR2: SQVTM, ANQGSEA. CDR3 region: CSGGQGRSHGYTF. CDR3 sequence (DNA): TGCAGCGGTGGACAGGGGAGATCTCACGGCTACACCTTC.

The V gene is TRBV7-9, the J gene TRBJ1-1, with unresolved D. CDR3 length: 12 amino acids. The V end was cut by 4 bases, the J end by 10 bases, with 13 bases between. Germline loops: CDR1 SEHNR, CDR2 FQNEAQ (reference sequence). CDR3 protein: CASSSTGGRAFF. The CDR3 DNA reads TGTGCCAGCAGCTCTACCGGAGGGCGAGCTTTCTTT.

The chain recombines TRBV11-2 with TRBJ2-3; TRBD2 aligns across 7 bases. The CDR3 extends over 16 amino acids. CDR1 and CDR2 (germline): SGHAT, FQNNGV. The V segment lost 2 bases and the J segment 0 bases; nucleotides outside the gene matches: 5. CDR3 amino acids: CASSLIGRGSTDTQYF. The CDR3 nucleotides read TGTGCCAGCAGCTTAATCGGGCGGGGGAGCACAGATACGCAGTATTTT. The full variable domain, rest sourced from reference TRBV11-2 and TRBJ2-3, is EAGVAQSPRYKIIEKRQSVAFWCNPISGHATLYWYQQILGQGPKLLIQFQNNGVVDDSQLPKDRFSAERLKGVDSTLKIQPAKLEDSAVYLCASSLIGRGSTDTQYFGPGTRLTVL.

The CDR3 sequence: CASSLDEGARQPQHF. For the CDR3, the DNA is TGTGCCAGCAGCTTAGATGAGGGGGCAAGACAGCCCCAGCATTTT. The chain recombines TRBV7-2 with TRBJ1-5; 7 bases align to TRBD1. The germline V gene has CDR1 SGHTA and CDR2 FQGNSA. CDR3 length equals 15 residues. The trim removed 1 base at V and 7 bases at J, leaving 7 bases unmatched.

The chain has TRBV15 and TRBJ2-5; 7 positions agree with TRBD1. CDR3 length equals 15 residues. Germline trimming cut 1 base from V and 7 bases from J; bases unmatched to any gene: 9. Germline V gene lookup returns CDR1 LNHNV and CDR2 YYDKDF (reference sequence). The CDR3 here is CATSRAGTALGTQYF. The CDR3 DNA reads TGTGCCACCAGCAGAGCCGGGACAGCCTTGGGGACCCAGTACTTC.